Presented here are 24 T cell receptor beta chains from one specimen sequenced in a study of beta chain features in type 1 diabetes. Overall study results and limits: Researchers report that Type 1 diabetes patients had moderately but significantly shorter TCRB CDR3s across all four CD4+ subsets.

These TCRs are of unknown antigen specificity. Isolated RNA was reverse transcribed in full, so expressed TCRB transcripts were sequenced. The data were produced by immunoSEQ multiplex PCR, yet TCRdb's version contains in-frame clones alone and is incomplete. The sample records 500,000 to 650,000 clones, around 12% being singletons. Sequencing used naive CD4+ T cells from blood. The receptor set was obtained from a man aged 30-40 years with type 1 diabetes.

The chain links TRBV11-2 to TRBJ2-3; D not resolved. The CDR3 sequence is 15 residues long. Germline V gene sequence: CDR1 SGHAT, CDR2 FQNNGV. Trimming shortened V by 7 bases and J by 2 bases, and 16 bases separated the two germline ends. The CDR3 spells CASTLNKGYTDTQYF. In DNA form, the CDR3 reads TGTGCCAGCACCCTGAATAAGGGCTACACAGATACGCAGTATTTT.

This clone was recorded a few times. The rearrangement links TRBV5-1 to TRBJ2-5; D gene unclear. In germline, CDR1 is SGHRS, CDR2 YFSETQ. The CDR3 loop spans 13 amino acids. V gave up 2 bases and J gave up 0 bases, with 5 bases separating them. CDR3 sequence (DNA): TGCGCCAGCAGCTTATCGTACCAAGAGACCCAGTACTTC. Its translation is CASSLSYQETQYF.

This clone was counted a few times. V gene TRBV11-3 combines with J gene TRBJ1-2; no clear D gene. Germline CDR1 reads SGHNT; CDR2 reads YENEEA. V was pared by 2 bases and J by 8 bases, with 9 bases between. The CDR3 is made up of 12 amino acids. The CDR3 sequence is CASSLYEGGYTF. Written as DNA, the CDR3 is TGTGCCAGCAGCTTATACGAGGGAGGCTACACCTTC.

This clone was seen a few times. Other DNA sequences in the sample encode the same CDR3. V gene TRBV7-3 combines with J gene TRBJ2-2, with TRBD1 identical over 7 bases. Germline lookup yields CDR1 SGHTA and CDR2 FQGTGA. The V and J ends lost 4 bases and 7 bases, in that order; junction bases with no gene match: 3. The CDR3 sequence is 13 residues long. CDR3 loop: CASSSQGYGELFF. CDR3 nucleotides: TGTGCCAGCAGCTCACAGGGGTACGGGGAGCTGTTTTTT.

The chain couples TRBV25-1 to TRBJ1-2; 9 nucleotides match TRBD1. Germline V lookup: CDR1 MGHDK, CDR2 SYGVNS. The CDR3 runs to 14 residues. V shed 8 bases, J shed 6 bases, and the junction held 10 bases outside the gene matches. The CDR3 loop is CASAAAGTGNGYTF. CDR3 nucleotides: TGTGCCAGCGCCGCGGCCGGGACAGGGAATGGCTACACCTTC.

This clone was seen a handful of times. J is TRBJ1-2 and V is TRBV28; possibly TRBD1 for D (5 bases). Germline V CDR1 and CDR2: MDHEN, SYDVKM. The CDR3 runs 14 residues. Trimming took 6 bases from V and 0 from J, leaving 11 bases between them. CDR3 DNA sequence: TGTGCCAGCAGACGGGACCTATCTAACTATGGCTACACCTTC. It is translated as CASRRDLSNYGYTF.

The rearrangement joins TRBV5-1 to TRBJ2-7; 7 bases match TRBD2. The V and J ends lost 4 bases and 7 bases, in that order; junction bases with no gene match: 17. Germline values: CDR1 SGHRS, CDR2 YFSETQ. This CDR3 contains 16 residues. CDR3 in amino acids: CASSPGSTGGFKEQYF. The CDR3, as DNA: TGCGCCAGCAGCCCCGGCAGTACGGGGGGATTTAAGGAGCAGTACTTC.

This clone has more than one count but fewer than ten. The V call is TRBV2, the J call TRBJ1-6; D call uncertain. V lost 3 bases to trimming and J lost 4 bases, with 10 bases between them. CDR1 is SNHLY and CDR2 is FYNNEI in the germline V gene. The CDR3 is made up of 15 amino acids. In nucleotides, the CDR3 is TGTGCCAGCAGTGAGGGAACAGCTTATAATTCACCCCTCCACTTT. It is translated as CASSEGTAYNSPLHF.

V is TRBV7-2 and J is TRBJ1-3, with D unresolved. Trimming took 4 bases from V and 0 from J, leaving 13 bases between them. The CDR3 extends over 16 amino acids. Per germline, CDR1 SGHTA and CDR2 FQGNSA. CDR3 sequence (DNA): TGTGCCAGCAGCTCACGGACCGGGAGCTCTGGAAACACCATATATTTT. This sequence encodes CASSSRTGSSGNTIYF.

In this sample, this clone turned up a few times. CDR3 in DNA: TGTGCCAGCAGCCCCCAGGGCAGATCTGAAAAACTGTTTTTT. Protein sequence: CASSPQGRSEKLFF. The chain couples TRBV9 to TRBJ1-4, with a possible D match to TRBD1 (5 bases). The V end was cut by 4 bases, the J end by 7 bases, with 14 bases between. CDR1 is SGDLS and CDR2 is YYNGEE in the germline V gene. CDR3 length: 14 amino acids.

This clone was counted a few times. CDR3: CASSQNRLGRELFF. The CDR3, as DNA: TGCGCCAGCAGCCAAAACCGGCTTGGTAGGGAACTGTTTTTT. This chain connects TRBV4-3 to TRBJ1-4; no reliable D call. The CDR3 runs 14 residues. The germline V gene has CDR1 LGHNA and CDR2 YSLEER. Trimming removed 2 bases at V and 12 bases at J, with 16 bases between.

This clone was picked up a small number of times. The chain is built from TRBV30 and TRBJ1-3; no definite D call. The V end was cut by 2 bases, the J end by 0 bases, with 11 bases between. The CDR3 spans 15 residues. From germline, CDR1 is GTSNPN and CDR2 SVGIG (reference sequence). CDR3 sequence (DNA): TGTGCCTGGAGTCCCGGAGCGTTCTCTGGAAACACCATATATTTT. This encodes CAWSPGAFSGNTIYF.

J is TRBJ2-5 and V is TRBV5-6; TRBD1 matches 11 bases. Germline assignment: CDR1 SGHDT and CDR2 YYEEEE. J gave up 5 bases and V 4 bases, and 1 base lay outside the gene matches. This CDR3 region has 13 residues. The DNA for the CDR3 is TGTGCCAGCAGCCGGACAGGGGGCGAGACCCAGTACTTC. Protein sequence: CASSRTGGETQYF.

In the case of this clone: Other DNA sequences of this sample code for an identical CDR3. The chain employs TRBV30 and TRBJ1-5; D is uncertain. V lost 2 bases, J lost 0 bases, and 5 bases lay in between. The V gene's germline CDR1 is GTSNPN and CDR2 SVGIG (reference sequence). This CDR3 comprises 13 residues. CDR3 sequence: CAWSSYSNQPQHF. The DNA of the CDR3 is TGTGCCTGGAGTTCTTATAGCAATCAGCCCCAGCATTTT.

V gene TRBV5-6 combines with J gene TRBJ2-3; 7 bases line up with TRBD2. This CDR3 has 15 residues. V was pared by 7 bases and J by 6 bases, with 14 bases of the junction left unmatched. Germline V CDR1 and CDR2: SGHDT, YYEEEE. The CDR3 spells CASRKEGLAGDTQYF. Written as DNA, the CDR3 is TGTGCCAGCCGAAAAGAGGGGTTAGCGGGCGATACGCAGTATTTT.

This clone showed up just a few times. This chain joins TRBV2 and TRBJ2-1; D unresolved. V gave up 5 bases and J gave up 6 bases, with 5 bases separating them. CDR3 size: 11 residues. The germline V gene encodes CDR1 SNHLY and CDR2 FYNNEI. CDR3 in amino acids: CASSYTNEQFF. In DNA form, the CDR3 reads TGTGCCAGCAGTTATACCAATGAGCAGTTCTTC.

A few counts support this clone. The chain is built from TRBV18 and TRBJ1-2; perhaps TRBD1 as D (5 bases). The CDR3 extends over 13 amino acids. Trimming removed 3 bases from V and 7 bases from J, with 12 bases in between. Germline lookup yields CDR1 KGHSH and CDR2 LQKENI. CDR3 sequence: CASSPWGQRGYTF. The CDR3 DNA follows: TGTGCCAGCTCACCGTGGGGCCAGCGTGGCTACACCTTC.

This clone was counted between two and nine times. The J gene is TRBJ2-3, the V gene TRBV25-1; D unclear. Trimming took off 3 bases at V and 2 bases at J, with 3 bases between the two ends. This CDR3 is built from 12 residues. CDR1 is MGHDK, CDR2 SYGVNS, per germline. CDR3 residues: CASSENTDTQYF. CDR3 nucleotides: TGTGCCAGCAGTGAGAACACAGATACGCAGTATTTT.

The table lists this clone with a few counts. The chain is built from TRBV5-1 and TRBJ2-1; D gene uncertain. CDR1 SGHRS and CDR2 YFSETQ come from the germline V gene. V dropped 0 bases and J dropped 0 bases, with 10 bases sitting between them. The CDR3 sequence is 16 residues long. The CDR3 is CASSLATLSSYNEQFF. Here the CDR3 DNA reads TGCGCCAGCAGCTTGGCCACTTTGAGCTCCTACAATGAGCAGTTCTTC.

The chain recombines TRBV13 with TRBJ1-3, with 7 bases fitting TRBD1. This CDR3 has 16 amino acids. Germline V gene lookup returns CDR1 PRHDT and CDR2 FYEKMQ (reference sequence). Trimming took 0 bases from V and 4 from J; bases not matched to a gene: 6. This CDR3 is CASSLGTGVSGNTIYF. In DNA, the CDR3 is TGTGCCAGCAGCTTAGGCACAGGGGTTTCAGGAAACACCATATATTTT. Using reference TRBV13 and TRBJ1-3 for the parts outside the CDR3, the full variable domain is AAGVIQSPRHLIKEKRETATLKCYPIPRHDTVYWYQQGPGQDPQFLISFYEKMQSDKGSIPDRFSAQQFSDYHSELNMSSLELGDSALYFCASSLGTGVSGNTIYFGEGSWLTVV.

This clone was detected only a few times. The chain combines TRBV7-8 with TRBJ1-2, with D possibly matching TRBD1 (5 bases). Deletions cut 7 bases from V and 1 base from J, with 13 bases between. CDR3 length equals 14 residues. The germline V gene has CDR1 SGHVS and CDR2 FQNEAQ. The CDR3 sequence is CASMSGRDNYGYTF. DNA of the CDR3: TGTGCCAGCATGTCAGGGAGGGATAACTATGGCTACACCTTC.

For the CDR3, the DNA is TGTGCCAGCAGCTCCGGACAGTGGAGCAATCAGCCCCAGCATTTT. Its translation is CASSSGQWSNQPQHF. The V and J genes are TRBV28 and TRBJ1-5; the D gene is possibly TRBD1 (6 bases). V lost 6 bases to trimming and J lost 1 base, with 13 bases between them. The CDR3 length is 15 residues. Germline-derived CDR1 and CDR2 are MDHEN and SYDVKM.

As for this clone: In the same sample, other DNA sequences code for this CDR3. The chain uses TRBV6-5 and TRBJ1-3, with D unresolved. CDR1 is MNHEY and CDR2 is SVGAGI in the germline V gene. V dropped 3 bases and J dropped 0 bases, with 6 bases sitting between them. This CDR3 contains 14 residues. The CDR3 spells CASSYGLSGNTIYF. DNA for the CDR3: TGTGCCAGCAGTTATGGGCTCTCTGGAAACACCATATATTTT.

In this sample, this clone turned up a few times. The gene calls are TRBV7-2 and TRBJ2-7; 10 positions agree with TRBD1. V trimming: 5 bases; J trimming: 7 bases; junction bases outside the gene matches: 8. CDR1 and CDR2 from the germline V gene are SGHTA and FQGNSA. The CDR3 contains 14 residues. The CDR3: CASSPGTGAREQYF. CDR3 bases: TGTGCCAGCAGCCCGGGGACAGGGGCGAGGGAGCAGTACTTC.